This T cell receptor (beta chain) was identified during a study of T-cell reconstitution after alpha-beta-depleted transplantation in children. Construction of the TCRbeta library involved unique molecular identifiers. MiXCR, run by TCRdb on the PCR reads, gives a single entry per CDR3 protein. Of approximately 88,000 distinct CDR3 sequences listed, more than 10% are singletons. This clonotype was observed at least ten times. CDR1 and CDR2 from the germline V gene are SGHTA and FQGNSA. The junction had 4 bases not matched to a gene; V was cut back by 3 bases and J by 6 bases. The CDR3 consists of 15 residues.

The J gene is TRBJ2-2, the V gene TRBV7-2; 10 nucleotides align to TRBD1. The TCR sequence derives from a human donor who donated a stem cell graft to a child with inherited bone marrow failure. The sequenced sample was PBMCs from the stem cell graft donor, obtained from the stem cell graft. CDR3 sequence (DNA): TGTGCCAGCAGCTTCTCCGGGACAGGGGCCGGGGAGCTGTTTTTT. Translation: CASSFSGTGAGELFF.